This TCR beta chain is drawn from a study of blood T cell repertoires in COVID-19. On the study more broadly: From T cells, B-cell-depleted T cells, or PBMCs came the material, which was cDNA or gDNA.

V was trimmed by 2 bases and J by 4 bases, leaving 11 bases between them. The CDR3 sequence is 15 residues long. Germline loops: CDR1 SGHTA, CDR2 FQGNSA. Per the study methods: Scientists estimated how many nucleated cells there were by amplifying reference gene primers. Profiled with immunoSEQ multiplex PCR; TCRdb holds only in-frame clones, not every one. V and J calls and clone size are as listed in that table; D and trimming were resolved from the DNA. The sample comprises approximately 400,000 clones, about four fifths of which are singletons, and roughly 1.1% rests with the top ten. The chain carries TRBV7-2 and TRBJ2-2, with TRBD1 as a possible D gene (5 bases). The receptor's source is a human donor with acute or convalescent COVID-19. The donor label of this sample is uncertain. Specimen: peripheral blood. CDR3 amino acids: CASSLQQVGTGELFF. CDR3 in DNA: TGTGCCAGCAGCTTACAACAGGTCGGCACCGGGGAGCTGTTTTTT.